A selection of T cell receptor beta chains follows, all from one sample in a study of T cells in localized non-small cell lung cancer. The assay was immunoSEQ multiplex PCR, and TCRdb's table has in-frame clones only and misses some. The table includes under 65,000 clones, 70% to 90% detected once. The sequencing here drew on peripheral blood, taken before any cancer treatment. The receptors stem from a man aged 35-75 years with stage I squamous cell lung carcinoma. Each CDR3 is given with its conserved first and last residue. A D gene is named only where the DNA matches it firmly. Rows may omit the clone size; those that give it use once, few, many or a size class.

CDR3 DNA: TGTGCCAGCAGTTTATTACAGGGACAGGGGGCAACAGATACGCAGTATTTT
CDR3 protein: CASSLLQGQGATDTQYF
V gene: TRBV27
clone size: NA
J gene: TRBJ2-3
D gene: TRBD1

CDR3 DNA: TGTGCCAGCAGTTCCGGGACAGGGCATCTCGGGGAGCTGTTTTTT
CDR3 protein: CASSSGTGHLGELFF
V gene: TRBV6-4
clone size: NA
J gene: TRBJ2-2
D gene: TRBD1

CDR3 DNA: TGTGCCACCAGCAGAGAATTGGGCAGTATCTCTGGGGCCAACGTCCTGACTTTC
CDR3 protein: CATSRELGSISGANVLTF
V gene: TRBV15
clone size: NA
J gene: TRBJ2-6
D gene: NA

CDR3 DNA: TGTGCCAGCAGCCTAGCGGGGCAGGGGGAGCAGTTCTTC
CDR3 protein: CASSLAGQGEQFF
V gene: TRBV7-6
clone size: once
J gene: TRBJ2-1
D gene: TRBD2

CDR3 DNA: TGTGCCAGCAGCTCCGCCTCGAGCTCCTACAATGAGCAGTTCTTC
CDR3 protein: CASSSASSSYNEQFF
V gene: TRBV7-2
clone size: NA
J gene: TRBJ2-1
D gene: NA

CDR3 DNA: TGTGCCAGTAGTAGCGTAGGGGCGGGAGGGTACAATGAGCAGTTCTTC
CDR3 protein: CASSSVGAGGYNEQFF
V gene: TRBV19
clone size: NA
J gene: TRBJ2-1
D gene: TRBD2

CDR3 DNA: TGTGCCTCCCGAGCGGCGAGCTCCTACGAGCAGTACTTC
CDR3 protein: CASRAASSYEQYF
V gene: TRBV6-1
clone size: NA
J gene: TRBJ2-7
D gene: NA

CDR3 DNA: TGTGCCAGCAGTGAACGGGGAGGGGGTGAAAAACTGTTTTTT
CDR3 protein: CASSERGGGEKLFF
V gene: TRBV6-1
clone size: few
J gene: TRBJ1-4
D gene: NA

CDR3 DNA: TGTGCCAGCAGTTTAGGGGGGGGGAACCAAGAGACCCAGTACTTC
CDR3 protein: CASSLGGGNQETQYF
V gene: TRBV28
clone size: NA
J gene: TRBJ2-5
D gene: TRBD2

CDR3 DNA: TGTGCCAGCAGCGCCTTGGACCCTTCTCTGCAGCAGTTCTTC
CDR3 protein: CASSALDPSLQQFF
V gene: TRBV9
clone size: NA
J gene: TRBJ2-1
D gene: NA

CDR3 DNA: TGCCTCTCGCGAGCCCCCCCCCACAATGAGCAGTTCTTC
CDR3 protein: CLSRAPPHNEQFF
V gene: TRBV7-2
clone size: NA
J gene: TRBJ2-1
D gene: NA

CDR3 DNA: TGTGCCAGCAGCTTAGCAAACGAGCAGTACTTC
CDR3 protein: CASSLANEQYF
V gene: TRBV7-8
clone size: NA
J gene: TRBJ2-7
D gene: NA

CDR3 DNA: TGTGCCAGCGCGGGTACTAATGAAAAACTGTTTTTT
CDR3 protein: CASAGTNEKLFF
V gene: TRBV28
clone size: NA
J gene: TRBJ1-4
D gene: NA

CDR3 DNA: TGTGCTAGTGGTACTGGCGGGGGAAGGGAGACCCAGTACTTC
CDR3 protein: CASGTGGGRETQYF
V gene: TRBV12-5
clone size: once
J gene: TRBJ2-5
D gene: TRBD2

CDR3 DNA: TGTGCCAGCTCCTCGGAGGGCAGATACGAGCAGTACTTC
CDR3 protein: CASSSEGRYEQYF
V gene: TRBV19
clone size: NA
J gene: TRBJ2-7
D gene: NA

CDR3 DNA: TGTGCCAGTACCCTGACAGGGGTCTTCAATGAGCAGTTCTTC
CDR3 protein: CASTLTGVFNEQFF
V gene: TRBV19
clone size: NA
J gene: TRBJ2-1
D gene: TRBD1

CDR3 DNA: TGCAGTATGGACAGGGCGGAGACCCAGTACTTC
CDR3 protein: CSMDRAETQYF
V gene: TRBV20-1
clone size: few
J gene: TRBJ2-5
D gene: TRBD1